Here is one T cell receptor beta chain with its context. Its antigen specificity is not known. Base qualities were left out, and no much larger clone turns up one base away. The CDR3 regions of human TCRbeta chains were subjected to immunosequencing. In the source study's methods: Repertoire TCRs were matched against a reference library of SARS-CoV-2-specific TCRs generated with the MIRA antigen-specificity platform. Breadth meant the fraction of unique TCRs that were SARS-CoV-2-associated, whereas depth meant the fraction of total T cells that were SARS-CoV-2-associated. Each spike-specific TCR was assigned to its reactive spike region and to a CD4 or CD8 class using the MIRA data. Log10-transformed breadth and depth values were compared by one-way ANOVA with Sidak's multiple comparisons tests. This is the immuneACCESS table as TCRdb keeps it, with only in-frame sequences that have V and J called. A part of the clones is gone; compared with another copy, unresolved V genes explain less than half, and the rest is unexplained. D and trimming come from the DNA, and the V and J calls and clone size come from that table. This sample comprises 85,000 to 100,000 clones, approximately 83% of them detected only once. The ten largest clonotypes hold about 6% of the sample.

This sample was taken from a study of T cell responses to AZD1222 COVID-19 vaccine (dated by TCRdb to the early 2020s). In terms of the full investigation: AZD1222 recipients with second doses at about 4 weeks or about 12 weeks were pooled, because spike-specific TCR depth and breadth did not differ between schedules. TCR sequencing covered some 240 trial participants: 207 given two doses of AZD1222 and about 26 given two doses of MenACWY control vaccine. Enrollment into the trials was organized by age into subgroups of 18-55, 56-69 and 70-plus years, and those subgroups contained around 150, 28 and 57 TCR-sequenced participants, respectively.

The paper as a whole reports these results and caveats: The 56-69-year group was small, and its depth increase did not reach significance, likely because of low power. Epitopes outside the regions mutated in the B.1.351 and B.1.1.7 variants were reportedly recognized by nearly half of the unique spike-specific TCRs. Because no day 14 peak-response samples were available, repertoires were characterized only after the peak T cell response. After two AZD1222 doses, spike-specific TCR breadth and depth were significantly higher than at day 0 and than in MenACWY recipients. Conclusions about previously exposed vaccinees were limited because only six or seven AZD1222 recipients were SARS-CoV-2 seropositive at baseline. Participants were mostly white British and included more females than males, and it was suggested by the authors that clonal diversity may have been underestimated. The vaccine-associated CD4 TCRs covered the entire spike protein, and the dominant responses fell in regions 160-218 and 743-854.

In the paper's terms, the time point label means: baseline before first vaccination. Samples from vaccinated people were obtained from the UK trials COV001 and COV002, which included a single-blind randomized controlled phase 2/3 trial of AZD1222 (ChAdOx1 nCoV-19) in healthy adults. Trial participant PBMC samples were collected at day 0 and day 28 after the second dose for TCRbeta chain sequencing. V gives up 4 bases and J gives up 6 bases, and the segment between their germline ends measures 11 bases. Its CDR3 holds 13 amino acids, cysteine through phenylalanine. The retained sequence is limited to the CDR3, 39 bases, with the frame set at the first base. CDR1 and CDR2 (SGHNT, YYREEE) derive from the germline V gene (reference sequence).

The source is an adult in good health. In this chain, TRBV5-4 is recombined with TRBJ2-1; matching of 5 bases hints at TRBD1 as the D gene. The sample consisted of peripheral blood, taken on day 0 of AZD1222 vaccination. The CDR3 protein is CASSPRQINEQFF. The bases are TGTGCCAGCAGCCCCCGACAGATCAATGAGCAGTTCTTC. This CDR3, with the reference TRBV5-4 and TRBJ2-1 proteins standing in past its ends, gives the full variable domain ETGVTQSPTHLIKTRGQQVTLRCSSQSGHNTVSWYQQALGQGPQFIFQYYREEENGRGNFPPRFSGLQFPNYSSELNVNALELDDSALYLCASSPRQINEQFFGPGTRLTVL.